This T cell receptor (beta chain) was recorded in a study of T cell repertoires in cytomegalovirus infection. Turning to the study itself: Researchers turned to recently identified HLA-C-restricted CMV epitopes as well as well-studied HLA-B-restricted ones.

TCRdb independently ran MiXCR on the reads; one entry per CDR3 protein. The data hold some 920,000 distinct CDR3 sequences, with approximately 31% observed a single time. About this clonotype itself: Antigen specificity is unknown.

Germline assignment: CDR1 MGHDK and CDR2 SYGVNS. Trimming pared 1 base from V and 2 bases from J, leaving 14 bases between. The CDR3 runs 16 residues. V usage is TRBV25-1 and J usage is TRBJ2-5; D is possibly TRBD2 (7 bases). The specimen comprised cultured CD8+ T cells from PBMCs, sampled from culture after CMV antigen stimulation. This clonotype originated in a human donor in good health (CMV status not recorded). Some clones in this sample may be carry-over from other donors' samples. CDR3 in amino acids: CASSELGGGRQETQYF. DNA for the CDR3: TGTGCCAGCAGTGAATTGGGCGGGGGCCGTCAAGAGACCCAGTACTTC.